Presented here are 32 T cell receptor beta chains from one specimen sequenced in a study of Graves' ophthalmopathy and Graves' hyperthyroidism. Amplification of the TCR beta CDR3 regions used RNA transcripts (as template). Second-round multiplex PCR followed a first-round RT-PCR using HTBI primers. TCRdb redid the calling of the multiplex PCR reads with MiXCR, one entry per CDR3 protein. The sample lists approximately 700,000 distinct CDR3 sequences; 35% to 50% were seen once. The sequenced sample consisted of peripheral blood. These receptors were taken from an adult man with Graves' ophthalmopathy.

This rearrangement joins TRBV25-1 to TRBJ1-4; D gene unclear. Looked up from germline, CDR1 is MGHDK and CDR2 is SYGVNS. This CDR3 spans 13 amino acids. Between the trimmed V and J ends, which lost 3 bases and 7 bases, there was a span of 9 bases. CDR3 residues: CASSDVGGEKLFF. DNA of the CDR3: TGTGCCAGCAGTGACGTGGGAGGTGAAAAACTGTTTTTT.

This sequence joins TRBV13 and TRBJ1-2, with TRBD1 matching 9 bases. V lost 7 bases, J lost 4 bases, and 16 bases stayed unmatched. This CDR3 has 17 amino acids. Germline-derived CDR1 and CDR2 are PRHDT and FYEKMQ (reference sequence). Here the CDR3 reads CASTLDRGSQGIYGYTF. The CDR3 coding sequence is TGTGCCAGCACTCTCGACAGGGGGTCTCAGGGCATCTATGGCTACACCTTC.

This clonotype was counted once. The CDR3 coding sequence is TGTGCCAGCTCAACTACCGGGACAGGGCGCGGCTACACCTTC. Translated, it gives CASSTTGTGRGYTF. The chain joins TRBV25-1 to TRBJ1-2, with 9 bases matching TRBD1. Trimming took 8 bases from V and 8 from J; bases not matched to a gene: 12. Per germline, CDR1 MGHDK and CDR2 SYGVNS. This CDR3 spans 14 amino acids.

This sequence joins TRBV7-8 and TRBJ2-3; 8 positions match TRBD2. Germline V gives CDR1 SGHVS, CDR2 FQNEAQ. The CDR3 consists of 17 residues. V lost 3 bases, J lost 1 base, and 9 bases stayed unmatched. The CDR3 region has the DNA TGTGCCAGCAGCTTTCGTCCCCGGGGGGGCGGCACAGATACGCAGTATTTT. It is translated as CASSFRPRGGGTDTQYF.

With respect to this clonotype: One end of the junction varies from germline; a read error may be responsible. The V call is TRBV4-2, the J call TRBJ1-1; the D is unclear. CDR1 and CDR2 from the germline V gene are LGHNA and YNFKEQ. CDR3 length: 15 amino acids. CDR3 nucleotide sequence: TGTGCCAGCACCCCTTTAGCCCGGGAGAACACTGAAGCTTCCTTT. It yields the protein CASTPLARENTEASF.

The rearrangement links TRBV25-1 to TRBJ2-2, with 7 bases lining up with TRBD1. The CDR3 is made up of 13 amino acids. Losses at the gene ends were 5 bases for V and 6 bases for J; bases not matched to a gene: 3. Germline CDR1 is MGHDK and CDR2 is SYGVNS. In DNA form, the CDR3 reads TGTGCCAGCAGTTACGGGACAGCCGGGGAGCTGTTTTTT. Translated, it gives CASSYGTAGELFF.

The sample holds many counts of this clonotype. The rearrangement joins TRBV7-9 to TRBJ2-7, with 9 bases matching TRBD1. CDR1 is SEHNR and CDR2 is FQNEAQ in the germline V gene (reference sequence). J lost 3 bases, V lost 7 bases, and 7 bases had no gene match. The CDR3 totals 14 residues. CDR3: CASTKDRGYYEQYF. As DNA, the CDR3 is TGTGCCAGCACCAAAGACAGGGGGTACTACGAGCAGTACTTC.

Only a few counts were recorded for this clonotype. This chain links TRBV9 with TRBJ1-1, with 10 bases identical to TRBD1. Germline V CDR1 and CDR2: SGDLS, YYNGEE. V shed 6 bases and J 4 bases; nucleotides not matched to a gene: 12. The CDR3 has 16 amino acids. This chain's CDR3 is CASTRDRGSGSTEAFF. The CDR3 nucleotides are TGTGCCAGCACCCGGGACAGGGGTTCGGGAAGCACTGAAGCTTTCTTT.

At least ten counts were recorded for this clonotype. This sequence joins TRBV7-9 and TRBJ1-2; D is uncertain. V was pared by 2 bases and J by 2 bases, with 6 bases between. CDR1 and CDR2 (germline): SEHNR, FQNEAQ (reference sequence). CDR3 length: 13 residues. The CDR3 DNA is TGTGCCAGCAGCTTAACACCGAACTATGGCTACACCTTC. Amino acids: CASSLTPNYGYTF.

This clonotype was counted once. This chain connects TRBV25-1 to TRBJ1-6; perhaps TRBD1 as D (5 bases). Looked up from germline, CDR1 is MGHDK and CDR2 is SYGVNS. The CDR3 is 16 amino acids. V lost 6 bases and J lost 8, with 20 bases in between. DNA of the CDR3: TGTGCCAGCAGGGGAGATGCAGGGACCGAAGATTCACCCCTCCACTTT. Its protein product is CASRGDAGTEDSPLHF.

A word on this clonotype: Germline and junction disagree at one end, which may indicate a read error. V and J are TRBV7-9 and TRBJ2-7; D is perhaps TRBD1 (5 bases). The CDR3 covers 14 residues. CDR1 is SEHNR, CDR2 FQNEAQ, per germline (reference sequence). In DNA form, the CDR3 reads TGTGTCAGCACCTCCAAGGGGTTTTTGGGCGAGCAGTACTTC. It yields the protein CVSTSKGFLGEQYF.

At least ten counts were recorded for this clonotype. A read error may be the cause here, since a much bigger clone is one base away. This sequence joins TRBV7-2 and TRBJ2-7; D may be TRBD1 or TRBD2 (5 bases each). The CDR3 is 12 residues long. CDR1 SGHTA and CDR2 FQGNSA come from the germline V gene. V lost 2 bases and J 5 bases, leaving 7 bases between the germline ends. CDR3 DNA: TGTGCCAGCAGCTTAATGGGGGACGAGCAGTACTTC. Its translation is CASSLMGDEQYF.

Turning to this clonotype: This CDR3 fails to terminate in the conserved phenylalanine or tryptophan, so it likely reflects a read error. The CDR3 DNA reads as TGTGCCACCAGTGGCGGGACTAGCGCCCAGTACGAGCAGTACTTG. This translates into CATSGGTSAQYEQYL. The chain employs TRBV15 and TRBJ2-7, with TRBD2 identical over 10 bases. CDR3 length equals 15 residues. The V segment lost 6 bases and the J segment 4 bases; nucleotides outside the gene matches: 9. Germline V gene data show CDR1 as LNHNV and CDR2 as YYDKDF (reference sequence).

The chain has TRBV25-1 and TRBJ1-6; weak D call: TRBD1 (5 bases). V dropped 6 bases and J dropped 8 bases, with 11 bases sitting between them. The CDR3 has 13 residues. CDR1 is MGHDK, CDR2 SYGVNS, per germline. The chain's CDR3 is CASSIGEYSPLHF. For the CDR3, the DNA is TGTGCCAGCAGCATAGGGGAGTATTCACCCCTCCACTTT.

This clonotype was picked up a small number of times. The chain carries TRBV10-3 and TRBJ1-1, with D unresolved. V was cut by 0 bases and J by 7 bases, with 6 bases left in between. CDR1 and CDR2 from the germline V gene are ENHRY and SYGVKD. The CDR3 sequence is 12 residues long. CDR3 loop: CAISESESEAFF. DNA of the CDR3: TGTGCCATCAGTGAGTCAGAAAGTGAAGCTTTCTTT.

This clonotype was picked up one time. The junction departs from germline at one end; a sequencing error may be responsible. J is TRBJ1-4 and V is TRBV5-1; no definite D call. The CDR3 covers 15 residues. Germline V gene data show CDR1 as SGHRS and CDR2 as YFSETQ. CDR3 sequence reads: CASSSLTKSVEKLFF. In DNA form, the CDR3 reads TGTGCCAGCAGCTCCTTGACAAAGTCGGTCGAAAAACTGTTTTTT.

The V call is TRBV2, the J call TRBJ2-7; TRBD1 agrees at 8 bases. CDR1 is SNHLY, CDR2 FYNNEI, per germline. This CDR3 has 15 residues. V dropped 5 bases and J dropped 5; count of bases not matched to a gene: 11. This chain's CDR3 is CASSPVGQEGDEQYF. CDR3 nucleotide sequence: TGTGCCAGCAGTCCGGTGGGACAGGAAGGCGACGAGCAGTACTTC. The full variable domain, rest sourced from reference TRBV2 and TRBJ2-7, is EPEVTQTPSHQVTQMGQEVILRCVPISNHLYFYWYRQILGQKVEFLVSFYNNEISEKSEIFDDQFSVERPDGSNFTLKIRSTKLEDSAMYFCASSPVGQEGDEQYFGPGTRLTVT.

This sequence joins TRBV7-2 and TRBJ2-2, with 9 bases aligning to TRBD1. Losses at the gene ends were 9 bases for V and 5 bases for J; bases not matched to a gene: 10. CDR3 length: 15 residues. In germline, CDR1 is SGHTA, CDR2 FQGNSA. CDR3 amino acids: CASSFRTGVTGELFF. The CDR3, as DNA: TGTGCCAGTAGTTTTCGGACAGGGGTAACCGGGGAGCTGTTTTTT.

The count of this clonotype is one. This sequence joins TRBV11-2 and TRBJ2-1; 8 bases align to TRBD1. The J segment lost 6 bases and the V segment lost 8 bases, leaving 9 bases of the junction unmatched. The CDR3 runs to 14 residues. Germline V gene lookup returns CDR1 SGHAT and CDR2 FQNNGV. For the CDR3, the DNA is TGTGCCAGCGCCCCGGACAGGGATAGCAATGAGCAGTTCTTC. It translates to CASAPDRDSNEQFF.

Worth noting for this clonotype: The junction does not match germline at one end; this may be a read error. The V and J genes are TRBV10-3 and TRBJ1-2, with 8 bases aligning to TRBD1. The CDR3 is 15 residues long. In germline, CDR1 is ENHRY, CDR2 SYGVKD. The CDR3 sequence is CASSAETGGVYGYTF. CDR3 in DNA: TGTGCCAGCAGTGCCGAAACAGGGGGAGTCTATGGCTACACCTTC.

The rearrangement uses TRBV7-9 and TRBJ2-2; D is unresolved. There are 13 residues in the CDR3. The germline gives CDR1 SEHNR, CDR2 FQNEAQ (reference sequence). V was trimmed by 6 bases and J by 6 bases, leaving 11 bases between them. The CDR3 spells CASSWTPAGELFF. The DNA of the CDR3 is TGTGCCAGCAGTTGGACCCCGGCCGGGGAGCTGTTTTTT.

Of note for this clonotype: At one boundary the junction diverges from the germline segment, which might be a read error. This chain links TRBV7-8 with TRBJ1-6, with D uncertain. Looked up from germline, CDR1 is SGHVS and CDR2 is FQNEAQ. The length of the CDR3 is 17 residues. The CDR3 loop reads CANSLGWEVTMNSPLHF. CDR3 bases: TGTGCCAACAGCTTAGGTTGGGAGGTTACGATGAATTCACCCCTCCACTTT. Using reference TRBV7-8 and TRBJ1-6 for the parts outside the CDR3, the full variable domain is GAGVSQSPRYKVAKRGQDVALRCDPISGHVSLFWYQQALGQGPEFLTYFQNEAQLDKSGLPSDRFFAERPEGSVSTLKIQRTQQEDSAVYLCANSLGWEVTMNSPLHFGNGTRLTVT.

With regard to this clonotype: This may stem from a read error, because a much larger clone lies one nucleotide away. The chain links TRBV29-1 to TRBJ2-7, with D uncertain. CDR3 length equals 15 residues. Deletions cut 3 bases from V and 1 base from J, with 16 bases between. In germline, CDR1 is SQVTM, CDR2 ANQGSEA. In nucleotides, the CDR3 is TGCAGCGTTGAGTTAGCAGCATCTCTATCCTACGAGCAGTACTTC. Translation: CSVELAASLSYEQYF.

The chain has TRBV29-1 and TRBJ2-7; D tentatively fits TRBD1 or TRBD2 (5 bases each). From germline, CDR1 is SQVTM and CDR2 ANQGSEA. This CDR3 spans 14 amino acids. Trimming took off 3 bases at V and 2 bases at J, with 14 bases between the two ends. The CDR3 coding sequence is TGCAGCGTTGATGCCGGGACCCGGGCCTACGAGCAGTACTTC. It specifies CSVDAGTRAYEQYF.

Concerning this clonotype itself: This may come from a read error, since a much larger clone is one base off. The CDR3 here is CASTEGTGFLEAFF. In DNA, the CDR3 is TGTGCCAGCACCGAGGGGACAGGATTCCTAGAAGCTTTCTTT. The chain uses TRBV2 and TRBJ1-1; 8 bases are shared with TRBD1. CDR3 size: 14 residues. Germline V gene data show CDR1 as SNHLY and CDR2 as FYNNEI. V gave up 7 bases and J gave up 8 bases; unmatched junction bases: 12. Full variable domain (rest looked up from reference TRBV2 and TRBJ1-1): EPEVTQTPSHQVTQMGQEVILRCVPISNHLYFYWYRQILGQKVEFLVSFYNNEISEKSEIFDDQFSVERPDGSNFTLKIRSTKLEDSAMYFCASTEGTGFLEAFFGQGTRLTVV.

Worth noting for this clonotype: A much larger clone differs from this one at a single base, so this may be a read error. The CDR3 coding sequence is TGTGCCAGCAGCGTACCGGGACAGGGTCTCTATGGCTACACCTTC. As protein: CASSVPGQGLYGYTF. The chain combines TRBV7-9 with TRBJ1-2; 9 nucleotides agree with TRBD1. The trim removed 5 bases at V and 4 bases at J, leaving 8 bases unmatched. The germline CDR1 and CDR2 sequences are SEHNR and FQNEAQ (reference sequence). The CDR3 extends over 15 amino acids.

At least ten counts were recorded for this clonotype. V usage is TRBV5-1 and J usage is TRBJ1-4; 8 bases are shared with TRBD1. The CDR3 totals 14 residues. V shed 0 bases and J 8 bases; nucleotides not matched to a gene: 3. Germline CDR1 reads SGHRS; CDR2 reads YFSETQ. CDR3 DNA sequence: TGCGCCAGCAGCTTGGGACAGGGGAAAGAAAAACTGTTTTTT. Translating it yields CASSLGQGKEKLFF.

V is TRBV29-1 and J is TRBJ1-2, with D possibly matching TRBD1 (6 bases). The germline CDR1 and CDR2 sequences are SQVTM and ANQGSEA. Trimming shortened V by 4 bases and J by 8 bases, and 26 bases separated the two germline ends. The CDR3 covers 16 residues. The CDR3 reads CSVGAKGRMGAEGYTF. CDR3 DNA: TGCAGCGTTGGAGCGAAGGGGCGTATGGGGGCAGAAGGCTACACCTTC.

This clonotype was seen only a few times. This chain uses TRBV2 with TRBJ1-2; D unresolved. V was cut by 6 bases and J by 2 bases, with 22 bases left in between. The CDR3 sequence is 17 residues long. Germline-derived CDR1 and CDR2 are SNHLY and FYNNEI. CDR3 loop: CASSLGLVAAKNYGYTF. As DNA, the CDR3 is TGTGCCAGCAGCTTAGGCTTAGTCGCAGCGAAAAACTATGGCTACACCTTC.

This clonotype showed up just a few times. V is TRBV7-9 and J is TRBJ2-5; possibly TRBD2 for D (5 bases). The CDR3 contains 13 residues. Trimming stripped 1 base from V and 10 bases from J, with 13 bases between. The germline V gene has CDR1 SEHNR and CDR2 FQNEAQ (reference sequence). The CDR3 DNA reads as TGTGCCAGCAGCTTAGGAACTATCGGGAACCAGTACTTC. It translates to CASSLGTIGNQYF.

For this clonotype: This clone may be a read error of a much larger clone one base away. The chain links TRBV25-1 to TRBJ2-5; D is unresolved. The CDR3 covers 13 residues. Germline V gene lookup returns CDR1 MGHDK and CDR2 SYGVNS. In nucleotides, the CDR3 is TGTGCCAGCAGCTTTGGCGGCCAAGAGGCCCAGTACTTC. The encoded protein is CASSFGGQEAQYF.

The rearrangement joins TRBV10-3 to TRBJ1-2; TRBD1 matches at 7 bases. J gave up 3 bases and V 10 bases, and 11 bases lay outside the gene matches. This CDR3 has 14 amino acids. CDR1 and CDR2 from the germline V gene are ENHRY and SYGVKD. The CDR3 here is CATKARGRDYGYTF. The DNA of the CDR3 is TGTGCCACCAAGGCGAGGGGGCGCGACTATGGCTACACCTTC.